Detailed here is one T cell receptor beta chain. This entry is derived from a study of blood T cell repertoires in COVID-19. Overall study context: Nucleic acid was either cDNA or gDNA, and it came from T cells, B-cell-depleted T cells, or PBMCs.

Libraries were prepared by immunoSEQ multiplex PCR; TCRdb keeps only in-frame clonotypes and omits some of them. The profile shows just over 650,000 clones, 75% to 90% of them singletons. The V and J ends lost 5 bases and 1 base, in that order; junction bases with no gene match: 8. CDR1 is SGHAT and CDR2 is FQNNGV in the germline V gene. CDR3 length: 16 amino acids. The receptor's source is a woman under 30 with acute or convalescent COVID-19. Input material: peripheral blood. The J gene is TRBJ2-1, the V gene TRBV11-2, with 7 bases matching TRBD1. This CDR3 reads CASSALTGVSYNEQFF. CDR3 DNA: TGTGCCAGCAGCGCCTTAACAGGGGTTTCCTACAATGAGCAGTTCTTC. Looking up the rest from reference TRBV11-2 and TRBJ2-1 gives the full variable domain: EAGVAQSPRYKIIEKRQSVAFWCNPISGHATLYWYQQILGQGPKLLIQFQNNGVVDDSQLPKDRFSAERLKGVDSTLKIQPAKLEDSAVYLCASSALTGVSYNEQFFGPGTRLTVL.